The clone carrying this TCR beta chain has a count of ten or more. Its antigen is unidentified. TCRdb called the 5' RACE reads again in MiXCR, with one record for every CDR3 protein. The table lists 200,000 to 300,000 distinct CDR3 sequences, less than 7.5% of them singletons. The data were taken from a study of T cells after yellow fever vaccination. Study-level points and caveats: Abundant clonotypes (contaminants from the bulk population) could be present in FACS-sorted repertoires. Clonotypes shared by both compartments, CD4 and CD8, made up a small share.

This TCR was sampled from a man aged 30-40 years who received the YFV17D yellow fever vaccine. The specimen was CD4+ T cells sorted from PBMCs, collected on the day of the yellow fever booster vaccination.

This CDR3 is CASTNLDEQFF. The CDR3 DNA reads TGTGCCAGCACCAATTTGGATGAGCAGTTCTTC. The chain uses TRBV28 and TRBJ2-1; D remains unclear. Germline values: CDR1 MDHEN, CDR2 SYDVKM. This CDR3 has 11 amino acids. With 7 bases removed from V and 8 bases from J, the gap between germline ends came to 9 bases.